This is a list of T cell receptor beta chains from one sample in a study of cytomegalovirus exposure and HLA in healthy donors. The method was immunoSEQ multiplex PCR; TCRdb's version includes in-frame clones alone and lacks a portion of them. The data contain under 200,000 clones, less than 85% of them singletons. The sample comprised PBMCs. All receptors come from a man in his forties in good health and CMV-seronegative. CDR3s include the opening cysteine and the closing phenylalanine or tryptophan. The D gene is left open where the match is weak. Part of the rows lack a size; the others show once, few, many or a class for expanded clones.

CDR3aa: CASSYDRNTGELFF
CDR3nt: TGTGCCAGCAGTTACGACAGGAACACCGGGGAGCTGTTTTTT
v_gene: TRBV6-5
d_gene: NA
abundance: NA
j_gene: TRBJ2-2

CDR3aa: CASSLAGGVTDTQYF
CDR3nt: TGTGCCAGCAGCTTAGCCGGGGGGGTCACAGATACGCAGTATTTT
v_gene: TRBV7-2
d_gene: TRBD2
abundance: NA
j_gene: TRBJ2-3

CDR3aa: CASSLGGGVGTGELFF
CDR3nt: TGTGCCAGCAGCTTGGGCGGGGGAGTGGGCACCGGGGAGCTGTTTTTT
v_gene: TRBV5-6
d_gene: TRBD2
abundance: NA
j_gene: TRBJ2-2

CDR3aa: CASSEGSSGYNEQFF
CDR3nt: TGTGCCAGCAGTGAAGGGTCTAGCGGCTACAATGAGCAGTTCTTC
v_gene: TRBV2
d_gene: TRBD2
abundance: NA
j_gene: TRBJ2-1

CDR3aa: CASSYTGTYGYTF
CDR3nt: TGTGCCAGCAGTTACACCGGGACTTATGGCTACACCTTC
v_gene: TRBV6-5
d_gene: NA
abundance: NA
j_gene: TRBJ1-2

CDR3aa: CASSPRSYEQYF
CDR3nt: TGTGCCAGCAGCCCCCGCTCCTACGAGCAGTACTTC
v_gene: TRBV5-6
d_gene: NA
abundance: NA
j_gene: TRBJ2-7

CDR3aa: CASSPSRTGYYGYTF
CDR3nt: TGTGCCAGCAGTCCGTCCCGGACAGGATACTATGGCTACACCTTC
v_gene: TRBV6-5
d_gene: TRBD1
abundance: NA
j_gene: TRBJ1-2

CDR3aa: CASSLFSTGLFGYTF
CDR3nt: TGTGCCAGCAGTTTATTCTCGACAGGGTTATTTGGCTACACCTTC
v_gene: TRBV27
d_gene: TRBD1
abundance: few
j_gene: TRBJ1-2

CDR3aa: CASSSGTGLRNQPQHF
CDR3nt: TGTGCCAGCAGCTCAGGGACAGGGTTGCGGAATCAGCCCCAGCATTTT
v_gene: TRBV7-2
d_gene: TRBD1
abundance: NA
j_gene: TRBJ1-5

CDR3aa: CAWSVQGWVTGELFF
CDR3nt: TGTGCCTGGAGTGTACAGGGTTGGGTCACCGGGGAGCTGTTTTTT
v_gene: TRBV30
d_gene: NA
abundance: NA
j_gene: TRBJ2-2

CDR3aa: CASSSSSLGNTEAFF
CDR3nt: TGTGCCAGCAGCTCCTCCTCACTAGGCAACACTGAAGCTTTCTTT
v_gene: TRBV7-6
d_gene: NA
abundance: NA
j_gene: TRBJ1-1

CDR3aa: CASSSSGGNYGYTF
CDR3nt: TGTGCCAGCAGTTCTTCCGGGGGTAACTATGGCTACACCTTC
v_gene: TRBV6-5
d_gene: NA
abundance: few
j_gene: TRBJ1-2

CDR3aa: CASSKGLADHSYEQYF
CDR3nt: TGTGCCAGCAGCAAAGGACTCGCGGATCATTCCTACGAGCAGTACTTC
v_gene: TRBV21-1
d_gene: NA
abundance: NA
j_gene: TRBJ2-7

CDR3aa: CASSLERSYNEQFF
CDR3nt: TGCGCCAGCAGCTTGGAGAGGTCCTACAATGAGCAGTTCTTC
v_gene: TRBV5-1
d_gene: NA
abundance: NA
j_gene: TRBJ2-1

CDR3aa: CASSVAGNIADTQYF
CDR3nt: TGTGCCAGCAGCGTAGCGGGGAATATCGCAGATACGCAGTATTTT
v_gene: TRBV9
d_gene: NA
abundance: NA
j_gene: TRBJ2-3

CDR3aa: CASSLGGGPNTEAFF
CDR3nt: TGTGCCAGCAGCTTGGGTGGAGGACCGAACACTGAAGCTTTCTTT
v_gene: TRBV5-4
d_gene: NA
abundance: NA
j_gene: TRBJ1-1